This note documents a single T cell receptor beta chain sequence. The target of this receptor is not known. Base quality data are lacking; no much larger clone is found one base away. The CDR3 contains 14 residues, cysteine and phenylalanine counted. The kept DNA is CDR3 alone, 42 bases in frame from the first base. The germline ends are 10 bases apart after V is trimmed by 8 bases and J by 0 bases. The germline V gene gives CDR1 as SNHLY and CDR2 as FYNNEI. The sample comes from a study of technical replicates of blood from a few donors (dated by TCRdb to about 2017). Receptor amplification or capture employed the immunoSEQ multiplex PCR assay. Held by TCRdb, this immuneACCESS table contains in-frame sequences only and omits some clones. Under half of the omission traces to an unresolved V gene where checked; the cause of the rest is unknown. Within this sample are more than 90,000 clones, with about 95% of them counted one time only. The top ten constitute over 0.25% of the sample.

Sequenced: T cells isolated from PBMCs. The V gene is TRBV2 and the J gene is TRBJ2-2; the D gene assignment is ambiguous. The sequence came from a human donor in good health. The bases read TGTGCCAGCCACAAAGAGGCGAACACCGGGGAGCTGTTTTTT. It codes for CASHKEANTGELFF.